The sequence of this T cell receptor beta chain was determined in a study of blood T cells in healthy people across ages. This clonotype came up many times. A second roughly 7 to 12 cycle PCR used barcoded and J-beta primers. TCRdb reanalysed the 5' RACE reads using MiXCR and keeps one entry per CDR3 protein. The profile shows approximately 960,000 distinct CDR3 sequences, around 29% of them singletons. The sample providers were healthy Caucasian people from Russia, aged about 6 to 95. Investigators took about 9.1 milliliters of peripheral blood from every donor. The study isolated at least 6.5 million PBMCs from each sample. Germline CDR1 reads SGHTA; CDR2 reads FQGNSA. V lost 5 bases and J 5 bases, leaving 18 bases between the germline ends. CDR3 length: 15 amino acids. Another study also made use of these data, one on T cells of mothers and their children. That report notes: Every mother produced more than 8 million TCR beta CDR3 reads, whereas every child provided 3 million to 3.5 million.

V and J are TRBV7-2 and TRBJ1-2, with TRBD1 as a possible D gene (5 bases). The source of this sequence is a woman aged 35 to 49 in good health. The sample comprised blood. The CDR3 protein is CASSPDTDEGYGYTF. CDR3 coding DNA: TGTGCCAGCAGCCCGGACACGGACGAGGGGTATGGCTACACCTTC.